One and the same sample provided the 19 T cell receptor beta chains below, sequenced in a study of cytomegalovirus exposure and HLA in healthy donors. The study ran its PCR with 60 Vbeta and 13 Jbeta primers. The repertoire was sequenced with immunoSEQ multiplex PCR; TCRdb's copy has only in-frame clones and lacks some. In the table there are over 110,000 clones, over 75% of which are singletons. The sequenced sample consisted of PBMCs. Receptor source: a woman between 45 and 65 years old in good health and CMV-seropositive.

The genes are TRBV5-1 and TRBJ2-1, with 11 bases identical to TRBD1. V lost 5 bases to trimming and J lost 0 bases; unmatched junction nucleotides: 10. CDR3 length: 18 amino acids. From germline, CDR1 is SGHRS and CDR2 YFSETQ. The CDR3 reads CASSLGTGGEPSYNEQFF. The CDR3 DNA is TGCGCCAGCAGTCTGGGGACAGGGGGAGAACCCTCCTACAATGAGCAGTTCTTC.

The chain is built from TRBV13 and TRBJ2-5; TRBD2 aligns across 10 bases. The CDR3 runs to 15 residues. Trimming removed 1 base from V and 7 bases from J; junction bases left unmatched: 6. Looked up from germline, CDR1 is PRHDT and CDR2 is FYEKMQ (reference sequence). The CDR3 nucleotides are TGTGCCAGCAGCTTAGCGCAGCGGGGGGGGCTGACCCAGTACTTC. Its translation is CASSLAQRGGLTQYF.

In nucleotides, the CDR3 is TGTGCCAGCAAACAGGAGAATAATTCACCCCTCCACTTT. Amino acid sequence: CASKQENNSPLHF. The rearrangement joins TRBV2 to TRBJ1-6; TRBD1 is a possible D gene (5 bases). Germline V CDR1 and CDR2: SNHLY, FYNNEI. This CDR3 is 13 amino acids long. V was cut by 7 bases and J by 5 bases, with 9 bases left in between. The variable domain in full, completed from reference TRBV2 and TRBJ1-6, reads EPEVTQTPSHQVTQMGQEVILRCVPISNHLYFYWYRQILGQKVEFLVSFYNNEISEKSEIFDDQFSVERPDGSNFTLKIRSTKLEDSAMYFCASKQENNSPLHFGNGTRLTVT.

The V call is TRBV7-2, the J call TRBJ2-7; a possible D gene is TRBD1 (6 bases). Germline loops: CDR1 SGHTA, CDR2 FQGNSA. This CDR3 is 14 amino acids long. With 6 bases removed from V and 0 bases from J, the gap between germline ends came to 12 bases. The CDR3: CASRLDRSSYEQYF. DNA of the CDR3: TGTGCCAGCAGGCTCGACAGGAGCTCCTACGAGCAGTACTTC.

This clone has only one observation. The chain is built from TRBV28 and TRBJ1-5; a weak D match, TRBD1 (6 bases). The CDR3 totals 17 residues. Germline V CDR1 and CDR2: MDHEN, SYDVKM. Between the trimmed V and J ends, which lost 6 bases and 2 bases, there was a span of 20 bases. This chain's CDR3 is CASSWVEDRHRNQPQHF. The DNA of the CDR3 is TGTGCCAGCAGCTGGGTAGAGGACAGACATCGCAATCAGCCCCAGCATTTT. The full variable domain, in which reference TRBV28 and TRBJ1-5 provide the parts outside the CDR3, is DVKVTQSSRYLVKRTGEKVFLECVQDMDHENMFWYRQDPGLGLRLIYFSYDVKMKEKGDIPEGYSVSREKKERFSLILESASTNQTSMYLCASSWVEDRHRNQPQHFGDGTRLSIL.

The chain links TRBV9 to TRBJ2-2; TRBD1 aligns across 7 bases. The J segment lost 7 bases and the V segment lost 1 base, leaving 7 bases of the junction unmatched. Germline V CDR1 and CDR2: SGDLS, YYNGEE. The CDR3 has 15 residues. The CDR3 loop reads CASSVSPGGVGELFF. The DNA for the CDR3 is TGTGCCAGCAGCGTATCGCCAGGGGGAGTCGGGGAGCTGTTTTTT.

This clone was detected only once. The chain couples TRBV5-8 to TRBJ1-1; no definite D call. V shed 1 base and J shed 6 bases, with 4 bases lying between them. The CDR3 loop spans 11 amino acids. Germline values: CDR1 SGHTS, CDR2 YDEGEE. Here the CDR3 reads CASSLFSEAFF. The DNA of the CDR3 is TGTGCCAGCAGCTTGTTCTCTGAAGCTTTCTTT.

In this sample, this clone is medium-sized. CDR3 loop: CASSLQGQETQYF. The CDR3, as DNA: TGTGCCAGCAGCTTACAGGGTCAGGAGACCCAGTACTTC. J is TRBJ2-5 and V is TRBV7-3, with D perhaps matching TRBD1 (5 bases). V was pared by 2 bases and J by 5 bases, with 9 bases between. The CDR3 covers 13 residues. Germline V gene lookup returns CDR1 SGHTA and CDR2 FQGTGA.

This clone was seen only a few times. DNA for the CDR3: TGTGCCAGCACCGCAGGGGGCTCGGGTTCACCCCTCCACTTT. This encodes CASTAGGSGSPLHF. The chain couples TRBV2 to TRBJ1-6, with TRBD1 matching over 8 bases. CDR1 and CDR2 (germline): SNHLY, FYNNEI. The CDR3 totals 14 residues. The V gene end was trimmed by 7 bases and the J gene end by 9 bases; junction bases not matched to a gene: 8. The variable domain in full, completed from reference TRBV2 and TRBJ1-6, reads EPEVTQTPSHQVTQMGQEVILRCVPISNHLYFYWYRQILGQKVEFLVSFYNNEISEKSEIFDDQFSVERPDGSNFTLKIRSTKLEDSAMYFCASTAGGSGSPLHFGNGTRLTVT.

V is TRBV11-2 and J is TRBJ2-3; D unclear. The germline CDR1 and CDR2 sequences are SGHAT and FQNNGV. This CDR3 spans 11 amino acids. Trimming pared 5 bases from V and 2 bases from J, leaving 2 bases between. The CDR3, as DNA: TGTGCCAGCAGCCACACAGATACGCAGTATTTT. Protein: CASSHTDTQYF.

The rearrangement joins TRBV19 to TRBJ1-5; TRBD1 matches 7 bases. This CDR3 contains 14 residues. Germline V gene sequence: CDR1 LNHDA, CDR2 SQIVND (reference sequence). After removal of 5 bases from V and 11 bases from J, the junction contained 12 bases not matched to a gene. The CDR3 DNA follows: TGTGCCAGTAGTTCGGGGGGGACAGCCGGGTCCCAGCATTTT. Translating gives CASSSGGTAGSQHF.

This clone was counted once. This chain joins TRBV7-9 and TRBJ1-3; D call uncertain. In germline, CDR1 is SEHNR, CDR2 FQNEAQ (reference sequence). The CDR3 has 15 residues. V dropped 1 base and J dropped 0 bases, with 7 bases sitting between them. CDR3 region: CASSLGGHSGNTIYF. CDR3 DNA: TGTGCCAGCAGCTTAGGCGGCCACTCTGGAAACACCATATATTTT.

This chain links TRBV19 with TRBJ1-2; TRBD1 is a possible D gene (5 bases). The V gene lost 10 bases and the J gene lost 0 bases, with 12 bases spanning the gap. This CDR3 spans 13 amino acids. The V gene's germline CDR1 is LNHDA and CDR2 SQIVND (reference sequence). For the CDR3, the DNA is TGTGCCATAGGAGGGGCGTCTAACTATGGCTACACCTTC. Translating gives CAIGGASNYGYTF.

The chain couples TRBV7-8 to TRBJ1-2; D is unresolved. This CDR3 is built from 15 residues. CDR1 and CDR2 from the germline V gene are SGHVS and FQNEAQ. Trimming pared 0 bases from V and 4 bases from J, leaving 12 bases between. The CDR3 is CASSLAHSNLYGYTF. CDR3 sequence (DNA): TGTGCCAGCAGCTTAGCTCACAGCAATCTCTATGGCTACACCTTC.

This clone showed up just a few times. V usage is TRBV7-6 and J usage is TRBJ2-1; the D gene is possibly TRBD2 (5 bases). The CDR3 extends over 13 amino acids. The ends were cut back, 5 bases at V and 9 bases at J, with 14 bases in the middle. Per germline, CDR1 SGHVS and CDR2 FNYEAQ. CDR3 region: CASSPTGYVEQFF. CDR3 nucleotide sequence: TGTGCCAGCAGCCCAACGGGGTACGTTGAGCAGTTCTTC.

This chain links TRBV2 with TRBJ2-7, with TRBD1 matching 10 bases. Germline CDR1 and CDR2: SNHLY and FYNNEI. V was clipped by 8 bases and J by 5 bases; unmatched bases: 21. The CDR3 is 18 amino acids. CDR3 DNA: TGTGCCAGCGGTAGATGGAATTTTCGGGACAGGGGCAGGCACGAGCAGTACTTC. Protein product: CASGRWNFRDRGRHEQYF.

The chain is built from TRBV4-1 and TRBJ1-5; D might be TRBD1 (5 bases). CDR1 and CDR2 (germline): MGHRA, YSYEKL. V gave up 0 bases and J gave up 4 bases, with 10 bases separating them. This CDR3 spans 15 amino acids. CDR3 in DNA: TGCGCCAGCAGCCAAGATGAAGGGGTGAATCAGCCCCAGCATTTT. Translated: CASSQDEGVNQPQHF.

The rearrangement uses TRBV11-2 and TRBJ1-2; the D is unclear. Trimming took 1 base from V and 8 from J, leaving 14 bases between them. The CDR3 sequence is 14 residues long. The germline V gene encodes CDR1 SGHAT and CDR2 FQNNGV. The CDR3 DNA reads as TGTGCCAGCAGCTTAGGAGAGGGTATCGTCGGCTACACCTTC. Its protein is CASSLGEGIVGYTF. The whole variable domain, filled in from reference TRBV11-2 and TRBJ1-2, reads EAGVAQSPRYKIIEKRQSVAFWCNPISGHATLYWYQQILGQGPKLLIQFQNNGVVDDSQLPKDRFSAERLKGVDSTLKIQPAKLEDSAVYLCASSLGEGIVGYTFGSGTRLTVV.

The gene calls are TRBV10-3 and TRBJ1-1; 7 bases fit TRBD1. The germline CDR1 and CDR2 sequences are ENHRY and SYGVKD. This CDR3 spans 13 amino acids. V gave up 10 bases and J gave up 4 bases; unmatched junction bases: 9. The CDR3 here is CATDRDRGTEAFF. The CDR3 nucleotides read TGTGCCACCGACAGGGACCGCGGCACTGAAGCTTTCTTT.